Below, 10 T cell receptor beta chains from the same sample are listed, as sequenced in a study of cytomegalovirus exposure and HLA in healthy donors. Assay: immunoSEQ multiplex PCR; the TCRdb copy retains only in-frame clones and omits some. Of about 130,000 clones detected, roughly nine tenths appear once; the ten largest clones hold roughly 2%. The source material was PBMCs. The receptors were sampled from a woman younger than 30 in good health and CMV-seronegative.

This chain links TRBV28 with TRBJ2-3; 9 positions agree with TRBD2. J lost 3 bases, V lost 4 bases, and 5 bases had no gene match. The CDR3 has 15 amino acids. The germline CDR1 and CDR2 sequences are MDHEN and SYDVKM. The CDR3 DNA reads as TGTGCCAGCAGTTCCTCTAGCGGGAATACAGATACGCAGTATTTT. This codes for CASSSSSGNTDTQYF.

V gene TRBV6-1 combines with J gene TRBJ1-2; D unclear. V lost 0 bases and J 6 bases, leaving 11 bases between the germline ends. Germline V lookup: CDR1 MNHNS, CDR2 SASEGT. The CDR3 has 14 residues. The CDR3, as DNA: TGTGCCAGCAGTGAAGCACATGGTTTAAATGGCTACACCTTC. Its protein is CASSEAHGLNGYTF.

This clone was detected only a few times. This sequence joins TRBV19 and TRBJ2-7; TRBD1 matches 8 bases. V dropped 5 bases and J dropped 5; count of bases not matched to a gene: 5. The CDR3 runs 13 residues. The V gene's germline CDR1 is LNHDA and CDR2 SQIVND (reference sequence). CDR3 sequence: CASSSGQAHEQYF. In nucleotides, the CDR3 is TGTGCCAGTAGTTCGGGACAGGCCCACGAGCAGTACTTC.

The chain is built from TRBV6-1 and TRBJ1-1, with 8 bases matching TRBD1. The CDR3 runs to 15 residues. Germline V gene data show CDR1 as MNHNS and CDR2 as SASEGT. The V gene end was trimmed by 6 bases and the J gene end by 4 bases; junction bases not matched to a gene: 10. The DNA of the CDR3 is TGTGCCAGCAGAGGGGGATCGACAGGGGCCACTGAAGCTTTCTTT. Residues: CASRGGSTGATEAFF.

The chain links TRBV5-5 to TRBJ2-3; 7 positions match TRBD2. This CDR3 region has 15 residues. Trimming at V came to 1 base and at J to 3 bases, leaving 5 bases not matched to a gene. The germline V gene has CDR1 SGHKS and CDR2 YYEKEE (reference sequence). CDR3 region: CASSLTGGSTDTQYF. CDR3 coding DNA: TGTGCCAGCAGCTTGACGGGGGGTTCAACAGATACGCAGTATTTT.

The CDR3 nucleotides are TGTGCCAGCAGCTTAGCGGGAGGGAAACCCAATGAGCAGTTCTTC. It yields the protein CASSLAGGKPNEQFF. V is TRBV7-9 and J is TRBJ2-1, with 7 bases fitting TRBD2. J was trimmed by 6 bases and V by 0 bases; bases with no gene match: 5. Per germline, CDR1 SEHNR and CDR2 FQNEAQ (reference sequence). The CDR3 length is 15 residues.

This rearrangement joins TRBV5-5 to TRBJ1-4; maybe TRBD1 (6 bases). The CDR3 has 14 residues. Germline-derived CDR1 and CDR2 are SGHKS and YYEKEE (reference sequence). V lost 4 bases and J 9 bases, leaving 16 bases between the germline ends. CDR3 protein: CASSPVGAAQKLFF. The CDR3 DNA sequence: TGTGCCAGCAGCCCCGTGGGGGCTGCTCAAAAACTGTTTTTT.

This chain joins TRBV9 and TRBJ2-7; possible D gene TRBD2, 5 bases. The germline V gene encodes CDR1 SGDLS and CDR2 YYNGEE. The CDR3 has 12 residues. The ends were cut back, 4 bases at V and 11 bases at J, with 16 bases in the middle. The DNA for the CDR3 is TGTGCCAGCAGCAACCCGGGTAGCGCGGAGTACTTC. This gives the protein CASSNPGSAEYF.

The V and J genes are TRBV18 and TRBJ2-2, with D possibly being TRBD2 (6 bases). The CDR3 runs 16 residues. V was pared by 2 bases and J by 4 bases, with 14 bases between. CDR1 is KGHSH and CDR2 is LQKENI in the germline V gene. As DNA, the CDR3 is TGTGCCAGCTCACCATCCGGGACTGTCGGCACCGGGGAGCTGTTTTTT. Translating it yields CASSPSGTVGTGELFF.

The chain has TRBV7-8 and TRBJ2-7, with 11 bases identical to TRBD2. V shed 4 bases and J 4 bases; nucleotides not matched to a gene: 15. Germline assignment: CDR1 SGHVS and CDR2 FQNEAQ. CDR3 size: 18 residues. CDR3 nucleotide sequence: TGTGCCAGCAGCTCGCGACTAGCGGGATCCCTTGGGATATACGAGCAGTACTTC. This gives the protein CASSSRLAGSLGIYEQYF.